The T cell receptor (beta chain) under discussion was sequenced for a study of T cells in localized non-small cell lung cancer. Produced via immunoSEQ multiplex PCR; TCRdb's table is partial and in-frame only. The repertoire includes roughly 2,000 clones, approximately 24% of them detected once, and around 15% sits in the top ten. With 0 bases clipped from V and 6 bases from J, the junction kept 12 bases outside the gene matches. The CDR3 runs to 17 residues. Germline V CDR1 and CDR2: WSHSY, SAAADI. The sequences come from normal lung tissue next to the tumor, collected before any cancer treatment. The chain carries TRBV10-2 and TRBJ1-2; TRBD1 matches at 8 bases. The receptor comes from a male donor at least 60 years old with stage I lung adenocarcinoma. CDR3 in DNA: TGCGCCAGCAGTGAGTCCGGTGTGGGCAGGGGGCGGCATGGCTACACCTTC. Amino acids: CASSESGVGRGRHGYTF.